The clone carrying this T cell receptor (beta chain) was picked up one time. The antigen remains unidentified. The CDR3 consists of 16 residues. Trimming left V 1 base short and J 1 base short, with 13 bases between. The germline CDR1 and CDR2 sequences are LGHNT and FRNRAP. The data derive from a study of OX40 agonist ivuxolimab in advanced cancers. Across the whole study: Dose-escalation subjects each had hepatocellular carcinoma, melanoma, renal cell or head and neck cancer.

Sampling times: baseline, cycle 4 day 1, cycle 7 day 1. Findings and limits, study-wide: By week 6 at 0.1 to 3.0 mg/kg, blood CD4+ and CD8+ T cells had expanded clonally. Antigen targets of the expanded peripheral T cells went undetermined.

Measured with immunoSEQ multiplex PCR; TCRdb has only the in-frame clones, and not every one. The sample holds some 13,000 clones, approximately 87% seen once. The sample consisted of CD4+ or CD8+ T cells sorted from blood, taken in a trial of the OX40 agonist ivuxolimab. The chain has TRBV12-5 and TRBJ1-1; maybe TRBD1 (5 bases). The TCR sequence derives from an adult with an advanced solid tumor such as melanoma, head and neck, liver or kidney cancer. DNA of the CDR3: TGTGCTAGTGGTTTGGCCCAACAGGCTTCGAACACTGAAGCTTTCTTT. It specifies CASGLAQQASNTEAFF. The full variable domain, rest sourced from reference TRBV12-5 and TRBJ1-1, is DARVTQTPRHKVTEMGQEVTMRCQPILGHNTVFWYRQTMMQGLELLAYFRNRAPLDDSGMPKDRFSAEMPDATLATLKIQPSEPRDSAVYFCASGLAQQASNTEAFFGQGTRLTVV.